The 21 T cell receptor beta chains in this list originate from one sample, sequenced in a study of cytotoxic CD8 clonotypes in ibrutinib-treated CLL (dated by TCRdb to 2020 to 2023). The time point tag for this specimen amounts to: progressive disease on ibrutinib. The library was made by the immunoSEQ multiplex PCR assay. Not all clones reach the TCRdb copy of this immuneACCESS table, which keeps in-frame sequences only. Checked studies attribute under half of the gap to unresolved V genes and leave the rest unexplained. A total of approximately 160,000 clones appear in this sample, roughly 88% of them only once. The ten largest clones take up approximately 2.9% of the sample. The sample consisted of PBMCs, taken at disease progression, from a patient treated with ibrutinib. The receptor source for this set is a human donor with chronic lymphocytic leukemia.

The chain is built from TRBV5-1 and TRBJ2-2; D ambiguous. V was cut by 0 bases and J by 5 bases, with 11 bases left in between. The germline CDR1 and CDR2 sequences are SGHRS and YFSETQ. The CDR3 has 15 residues. As DNA, the CDR3 is TGCGCCAGCAGCTTGGAACCGAGAGGTACCGGGGAGCTGTTTTTT. Its protein is CASSLEPRGTGELFF.

The chain links TRBV28 to TRBJ1-5; D is uncertain. The CDR3 contains 19 residues. Germline values: CDR1 MDHEN, CDR2 SYDVKM. V shed 3 bases and J shed 4 bases, with 25 bases lying between them. The CDR3 sequence: CASSFSYGVFLPENQPQHF. In nucleotides, the CDR3 is TGTGCCAGCAGTTTTTCGTACGGGGTTTTTCTCCCTGAAAATCAGCCCCAGCATTTT.

V is TRBV19 and J is TRBJ1-2; 7 nucleotides line up with TRBD1. CDR1 is LNHDA and CDR2 is SQIVND in the germline V gene (reference sequence). The CDR3 length is 15 residues. The trim removed 3 bases at V and 4 bases at J, leaving 8 bases unmatched. CDR3 in DNA: TGTGCCAGTAGTATTTTAGGGACAGACATCTATGGCTACACCTTC. Its translation: CASSILGTDIYGYTF.

The V gene is TRBV14, the J gene TRBJ1-1; D gene ambiguous. V lost 2 bases to trimming and J lost 0 bases, with 7 bases between them. This CDR3 is 14 amino acids long. The germline V gene has CDR1 SGHDN and CDR2 FVKESK. This chain's CDR3 is CASSQLILNTEAFF. CDR3 DNA: TGTGCCAGCAGCCAATTAATATTGAACACTGAAGCTTTCTTT.

The chain uses TRBV6-1 and TRBJ1-1; 8 positions agree with TRBD1. Germline V gene data show CDR1 as MNHNS and CDR2 as SASEGT. The CDR3 is 15 amino acids. The ends lost 10 bases at V and 8 bases at J; junction bases unmatched: 18. The CDR3 sequence is CATSSMLYRDREAFF. The CDR3 DNA reads as TGTGCCACCTCCTCTATGCTCTATCGGGACAGGGAAGCTTTCTTT.

In DNA, the CDR3 is TGTGCCAGCAGCCAAGATCACGAGAATCAGCCCCAGCATTTT. It translates to CASSQDHENQPQHF. This sequence joins TRBV14 and TRBJ1-5; D is uncertain. Germline values: CDR1 SGHDN, CDR2 FVKESK. V was clipped by 0 bases and J by 4 bases, with 7 bases between them. This CDR3 comprises 14 residues.

The CDR3 sequence is CASSYVGPTVNTEAFF. The CDR3 coding sequence is TGTGCCAGCAGTTACGTGGGACCCACAGTTAACACTGAAGCTTTCTTT. V usage is TRBV6-5 and J usage is TRBJ1-1; a possible D gene is TRBD1 (5 bases). V lost 2 bases and J 2 bases, leaving 15 bases between the germline ends. Germline V gene lookup returns CDR1 MNHEY and CDR2 SVGAGI. The CDR3 is made up of 16 amino acids.

V usage is TRBV4-1 and J usage is TRBJ1-2, with D tentatively TRBD1 (6 bases). The CDR3 runs to 17 residues. Germline V gives CDR1 MGHRA, CDR2 YSYEKL. The V and J ends lost 6 bases and 4 bases respectively, with 24 bases between them. The CDR3, as DNA: TGCGCCAGCAGTCTCGTAGCCGCAACAGGGATACTCTATGGCTACACCTTC. Encoded protein: CASSLVAATGILYGYTF.

This clone showed up just a few times. This rearrangement joins TRBV28 to TRBJ1-5; 7 bases fit TRBD1. V shed 6 bases and J 6 bases; nucleotides not matched to a gene: 11. This CDR3 spans 15 amino acids. The germline V gene has CDR1 MDHEN and CDR2 SYDVKM. The CDR3 region is CASSDRVVGFQPQHF. In DNA form, the CDR3 reads TGTGCCAGCAGCGACAGGGTTGTGGGATTTCAGCCCCAGCATTTT. Filled out from reference TRBV28 and TRBJ1-5, the complete variable domain reads DVKVTQSSRYLVKRTGEKVFLECVQDMDHENMFWYRQDPGLGLRLIYFSYDVKMKEKGDIPEGYSVSREKKERFSLILESASTNQTSMYLCASSDRVVGFQPQHFGDGTRLSIL.

The chain employs TRBV11-2 and TRBJ2-1; D is uncertain. Germline lookup yields CDR1 SGHAT and CDR2 FQNNGV. The CDR3 is 12 amino acids. Deletions cut 0 bases from V and 10 bases from J, with 7 bases between. The CDR3 loop reads CASSLDPREQFF. Here the CDR3 DNA reads TGTGCCAGCAGCTTAGATCCGCGGGAGCAGTTCTTC.

The J gene is TRBJ2-7, the V gene TRBV6-6; either TRBD1 or TRBD2 may fit D (5 bases each). CDR3 length: 16 residues. Germline V CDR1 and CDR2: MNHNY, SVGAGI (reference sequence). The V end was cut by 4 bases, the J end by 3 bases, with 19 bases between. In nucleotides, the CDR3 is TGTGCCAGCAGTTGGGGGACCGATGTACCGGACTACGAGCAGTACTTC. Amino acids: CASSWGTDVPDYEQYF.

This clone was counted once. The gene calls are TRBV2 and TRBJ1-1; D is uncertain. The CDR3 spans 12 residues. Trimming removed 7 bases at V and 10 bases at J, with 16 bases between. Germline V CDR1 and CDR2: SNHLY, FYNNEI. The CDR3 nucleotides are TGTGCCAGCACGATAAGGGAGGTGGTAGCTTTCTTT. It specifies CASTIREVVAFF.

V gene TRBV5-4 combines with J gene TRBJ1-4; 7 bases match TRBD1. Germline V gene data show CDR1 as SGHNT and CDR2 as YYREEE (reference sequence). V dropped 4 bases and J dropped 4; count of bases not matched to a gene: 7. The CDR3 extends over 15 amino acids. The CDR3 nucleotides read TGTGCCAGCAGCGGCGGACAGGCTTATAATGAAAAACTGTTTTTT. Translating it yields CASSGGQAYNEKLFF.

The chain recombines TRBV9 with TRBJ2-1; D is undetermined. Trimming stripped 3 bases from V and 2 bases from J, with 9 bases between. This CDR3 comprises 14 residues. The germline V gene has CDR1 SGDLS and CDR2 YYNGEE. CDR3 region: CASSGGFPYNEQFF. DNA of the CDR3: TGTGCCAGCAGCGGGGGATTTCCCTACAATGAGCAGTTCTTC.

The chain couples TRBV11-3 to TRBJ2-7; possible D gene TRBD1, 5 bases. Per the germline V gene, CDR1 is SGHNT and CDR2 is YENEEA. V gave up 8 bases and J gave up 8 bases, with 13 bases separating them. This CDR3 has 11 amino acids. CDR3 sequence: CASGTQGKQYF. CDR3 nucleotide sequence: TGTGCCAGCGGAACCCAGGGTAAGCAGTACTTC. Combining the CDR3 with reference TRBV11-3 and TRBJ2-7 gives the whole variable domain EAGVVQSPRYKIIEKKQPVAFWCNPISGHNTLYWYLQNLGQGPELLIRYENEEAVDDSQLPKDRFSAERLKGVDSTLKIQPAELGDSAVYLCASGTQGKQYFGPGTRLTVT.

V is TRBV6-5 and J is TRBJ1-5, with a possible D match to TRBD1 (5 bases). Trimming left V 5 bases short and J 6 bases short, with 14 bases between. Germline CDR1 MNHEY, CDR2 SVGAGI. The CDR3 loop spans 14 amino acids. In DNA, the CDR3 is TGTGCCAGCAGTGGTAAGACGGGGGGTCAGCCCCAGCATTTT. It codes for CASSGKTGGQPQHF.

The V and J genes are TRBV4-1 and TRBJ2-1; 7 bases are a match to TRBD2. The germline V gene encodes CDR1 MGHRA and CDR2 YSYEKL. This CDR3 has 18 residues. V gave up 1 base and J gave up 8 bases; unmatched junction bases: 17. The chain's CDR3 is CASSQGTTGGGLLYEQFF. The CDR3 coding sequence is TGCGCCAGCAGCCAAGGGACCACGGGAGGTGGTCTCTTGTATGAGCAGTTCTTC.

The chain links TRBV6-6 to TRBJ2-7, with TRBD1 as a possible D gene (6 bases). CDR1 and CDR2 from the germline V gene are MNHNY and SVGAGI (reference sequence). The CDR3 contains 14 residues. Between the trimmed V and J ends, which lost 6 bases and 4 bases, there was a span of 16 bases. CDR3 nucleotide sequence: TGTGCCAGCAGCGTACGGGACACAGTTTACGAGCAGTACTTC. Amino acids: CASSVRDTVYEQYF.

The chain carries TRBV10-3 and TRBJ2-7, with 10 bases aligning to TRBD1. The germline CDR1 and CDR2 sequences are ENHRY and SYGVKD. The CDR3 consists of 14 residues. V lost 6 bases and J lost 2; bases outside the gene matches: 4. The CDR3 reads CAISPGQGPYEQYF. The CDR3 coding sequence is TGTGCCATCAGCCCGGGACAGGGGCCCTACGAGCAGTACTTC.

This chain connects TRBV4-3 to TRBJ2-7, with 7 positions matching TRBD2. The CDR3 sequence is 15 residues long. Trimming at V came to 4 bases and at J to 4 bases, leaving 10 bases not matched to a gene. The germline V gene encodes CDR1 LGHNA and CDR2 YSLEER. CDR3 region: CASSPEREGRYEQYF. CDR3 nucleotides: TGCGCCAGCAGCCCCGAGAGGGAGGGGAGGTACGAGCAGTACTTC.

V usage is TRBV7-3 and J usage is TRBJ2-1; TRBD1 might be the D (5 bases). In germline, CDR1 is SGHTA, CDR2 FQGTGA. The V end lost 0 bases, the J end lost 6 bases, and 9 bases lay between the germline ends. CDR3 size: 14 residues. The CDR3 loop is CASSLTGATNEQFF. The CDR3 DNA follows: TGTGCCAGCAGCTTAACAGGGGCGACCAATGAGCAGTTCTTC.